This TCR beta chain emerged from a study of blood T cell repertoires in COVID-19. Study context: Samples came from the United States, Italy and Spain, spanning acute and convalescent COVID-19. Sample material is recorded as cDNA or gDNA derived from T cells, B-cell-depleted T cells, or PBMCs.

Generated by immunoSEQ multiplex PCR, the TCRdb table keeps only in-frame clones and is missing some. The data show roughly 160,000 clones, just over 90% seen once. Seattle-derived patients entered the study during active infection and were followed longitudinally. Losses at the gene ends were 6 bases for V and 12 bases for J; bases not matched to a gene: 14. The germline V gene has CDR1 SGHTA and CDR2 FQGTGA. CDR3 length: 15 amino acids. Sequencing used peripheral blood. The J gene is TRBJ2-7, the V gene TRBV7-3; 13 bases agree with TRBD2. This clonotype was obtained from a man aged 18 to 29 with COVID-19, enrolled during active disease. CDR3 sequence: CASRFEAGLAGYMYF. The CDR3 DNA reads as TGTGCCAGCAGGTTCGAGGCGGGACTAGCGGGATATATGTACTTC. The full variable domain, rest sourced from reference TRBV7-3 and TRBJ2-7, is GAGVSQTPSNKVTEKGKYVELRCDPISGHTALYWYRQSLGQGPEFLIYFQGTGAADDSGLPNDRFFAVRPEGSVSTLKIQRTERGDSAVYLCASRFEAGLAGYMYFGPGTRLTVT.